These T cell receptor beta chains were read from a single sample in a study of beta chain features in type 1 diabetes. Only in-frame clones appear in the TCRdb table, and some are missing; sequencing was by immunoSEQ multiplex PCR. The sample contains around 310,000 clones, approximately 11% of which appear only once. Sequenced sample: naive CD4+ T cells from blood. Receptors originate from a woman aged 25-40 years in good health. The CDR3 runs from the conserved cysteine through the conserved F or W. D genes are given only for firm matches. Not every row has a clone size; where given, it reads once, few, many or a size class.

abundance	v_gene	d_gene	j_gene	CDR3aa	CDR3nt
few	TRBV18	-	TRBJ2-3	CASSPRAGSSTDTQYF	TGTGCCAGCTCACCACGGGCGGGGTCAAGCACAGATACGCAGTATTTT
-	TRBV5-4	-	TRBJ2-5	CASSSSGVMSETQYF	TGTGCCAGCAGCTCTTCGGGAGTAATGTCGGAGACCCAGTACTTC
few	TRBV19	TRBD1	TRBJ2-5	CASSTTGAETQYF	TGTGCCAGTAGTACGACAGGGGCAGAGACCCAGTACTTC
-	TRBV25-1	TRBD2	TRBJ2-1	CASSDELTSGRYNEQFF	TGTGCCAGCAGTGACGAATTAACTAGCGGGAGATACAATGAGCAGTTCTTC
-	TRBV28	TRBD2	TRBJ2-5	CASNGGDFEETQYF	TGTGCCAGCAACGGGGGGGACTTTGAAGAGACCCAGTACTTC
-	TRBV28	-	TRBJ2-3	CASSEGGTDTQYF	TGTGCCAGCAGTGAGGGCGGCACAGATACGCAGTATTTT
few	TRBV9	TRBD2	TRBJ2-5	CASSVDRGGETQYF	TGTGCCAGCAGCGTAGATCGGGGGGGGGAGACCCAGTACTTC
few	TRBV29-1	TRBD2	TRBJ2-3	CSVEAGVTDTQYF	TGCAGCGTAGAAGCGGGAGTCACAGATACGCAGTATTTT
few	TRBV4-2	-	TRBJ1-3	CASSQTAEVSGNTIYF	TGTGCCAGCAGCCAAACCGCAGAGGTCTCTGGAAACACCATATATTTT
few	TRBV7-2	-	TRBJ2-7	CASRPRALSSYEQYF	TGTGCCAGCCGCCCTCGAGCACTTAGCTCCTACGAGCAGTACTTC
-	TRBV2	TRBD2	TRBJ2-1	CASRGSPGTSTNEQFF	TGTGCCAGCAGGGGAAGCCCCGGGACTAGCACCAATGAGCAGTTCTTC
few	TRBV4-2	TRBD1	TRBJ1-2	CASSQDRSGQGGGYTF	TGTGCCAGCAGCCAAGATCGATCGGGACAGGGTGGCGGCTACACCTTC
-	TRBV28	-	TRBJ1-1	CASSQNTEAFF	TGTGCCAGCAGCCAAAACACTGAAGCTTTCTTT
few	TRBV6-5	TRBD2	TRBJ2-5	CASSRTSGRPETQYF	TGTGCCAGCAGTAGGACTAGCGGGAGACCAGAGACCCAGTACTTC
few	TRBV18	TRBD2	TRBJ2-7	CASSPLAGANEQYF	TGTGCCAGCTCACCACTAGCGGGAGCAAACGAGCAGTACTTC
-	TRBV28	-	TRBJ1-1	CASRPQNTEAFF	TGTGCCAGCAGGCCACAGAACACTGAAGCTTTCTTT
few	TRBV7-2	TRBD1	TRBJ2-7	CASSAETGSVHEQYF	TGTGCCAGCAGCGCGGAGACAGGGTCTGTCCACGAGCAGTACTTC
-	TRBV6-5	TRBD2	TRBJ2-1	CASSWEGGLYNEQFF	TGTGCCAGCAGTTGGGAGGGAGGCCTCTACAATGAGCAGTTCTTC
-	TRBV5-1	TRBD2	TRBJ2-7	CASSLGLAGVEQYF	TGCGCCAGCAGCTTAGGACTAGCCGGGGTCGAGCAGTACTTC
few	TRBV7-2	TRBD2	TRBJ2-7	CASSPGLVPYEQYF	TGTGCCAGCAGCCCGGGACTAGTTCCCTACGAGCAGTACTTC
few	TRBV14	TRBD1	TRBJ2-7	CASSQMTGGNYEQYF	TGTGCCAGCAGCCAGATGACAGGGGGAAACTACGAGCAGTACTTC
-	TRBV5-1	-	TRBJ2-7	CASSFGSGTSYEQYF	TGCGCCAGCAGCTTCGGATCCGGGACAAGCTACGAGCAGTACTTC
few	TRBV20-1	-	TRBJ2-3	CSARGDYTQYF	TGCAGTGCTAGAGGGGACTATACGCAGTATTTT
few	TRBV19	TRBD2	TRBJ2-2	CASSIEGRGTGELFF	TGTGCCAGTAGTATAGAGGGGCGGGGGACCGGGGAGCTGTTTTTT
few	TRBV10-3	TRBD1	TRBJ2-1	CAISGPGGAGNEQFF	TGTGCCATCAGTGGTCCAGGGGGCGCAGGGAATGAGCAGTTCTTC
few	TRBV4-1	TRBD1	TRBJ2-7	CASSQGRDSYEQYF	TGCGCCAGCAGCCAAGGCCGGGACAGCTACGAGCAGTACTTC
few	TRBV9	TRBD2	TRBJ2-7	CASSVEDDSGSVSYEQYF	TGTGCCAGCAGCGTAGAAGACGATAGCGGGAGTGTCTCCTACGAGCAGTACTTC
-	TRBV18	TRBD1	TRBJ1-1	CASSPLTGGNTEAFF	TGTGCCAGCTCCCCCCTGACAGGGGGGAACACTGAAGCTTTCTTT
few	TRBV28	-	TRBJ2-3	CASTPGVPDTQYF	TGTGCCAGCACCCCTGGAGTCCCAGATACGCAGTATTTT
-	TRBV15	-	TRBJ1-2	CATSRARGVDYGYTF	TGTGCCACCAGCAGAGCCCGCGGGGTGGACTATGGCTACACCTTC
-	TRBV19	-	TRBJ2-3	CASSPSTDTQYF	TGTGCCAGTAGTCCAAGCACAGATACGCAGTATTTT
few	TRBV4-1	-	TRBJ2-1	CASSQAQTPPYNEQFF	TGCGCCAGCAGCCAAGCCCAGACTCCTCCTTACAATGAGCAGTTCTTC
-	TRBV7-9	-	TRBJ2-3	CASSRDRPLTDTQYF	TGTGCCAGCAGCCGAGACAGGCCCCTCACAGATACGCAGTATTTT
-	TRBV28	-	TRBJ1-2	CASSLGQTNYGYTF	TGTGCCAGCAGTTTGGGACAAACGAACTATGGCTACACCTTC
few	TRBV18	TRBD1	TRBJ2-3	CASSPWTGGGADTQYF	TGTGCCAGCTCACCATGGACAGGGGGCGGTGCAGATACGCAGTATTTT
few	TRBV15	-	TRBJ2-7	CATSRDPGYQGYEQYF	TGTGCCACCAGCAGAGACCCAGGGTATCAAGGCTACGAGCAGTACTTC
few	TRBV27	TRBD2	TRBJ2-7	CASSFASGRYEQYF	TGTGCCAGCAGTTTTGCTAGCGGGAGGTACGAGCAGTACTTC